This T cell receptor (beta chain) originates from a study of cytomegalovirus exposure and HLA in healthy donors. Germline trimming cut 2 bases from V and 2 bases from J; bases unmatched to any gene: 9. Germline lookup yields CDR1 SGHRS and CDR2 YFSETQ. The CDR3 length is 16 residues. PCR primers comprised 60 Vbeta and 13 Jbeta primers. Sequenced by immunoSEQ multiplex PCR; TCRdb stores in-frame clones only, minus some. The sample lists approximately 110,000 clones, 74% occurring once. The receptor's source is a woman aged 50 to 65 in good health and CMV-seropositive. J is TRBJ2-7 and V is TRBV5-1, with 8 bases aligning to TRBD2. Sequenced: PBMCs. The CDR3 here is CASSFIGGAGTYEQYF. Written as DNA, the CDR3 is TGCGCCAGCAGCTTTATCGGGGGGGCAGGGACCTACGAGCAGTACTTC. The variable domain in full, with the rest retrieved from reference TRBV5-1 and TRBJ2-7, is KAGVTQTPRYLIKTRGQQVTLSCSPISGHRSVSWYQQTPGQGLQFLFEYFSETQRNKGNFPGRFSGRQFSNSRSEMNVSTLELGDSALYLCASSFIGGAGTYEQYFGPGTRLTVT.